The sequence of this TCR beta chain was determined in a study of T cells in narcolepsy (dated by TCRdb to between 2017 and 2018). For context, the study as a whole: Patients with narcolepsy type 1 or type 2 (NT1, NT2) were enrolled in the study together with healthy control donors. The study used TCR Vbeta sequencing to track clonotypes in blood and CSF while looking for autoreactive T cells in narcolepsy patients that target self-antigens of hypocretin neurons (hypocretin, TRIB2). What the work shows at the level of the full study, not this receptor alone: Some blood memory CD4+ repertoires from patients and controls contained no sequences matching autoreactive T cell clones. Plots comparing CSF and blood CD4+ T cell clonotypes from the same patient highlighted HCRT-specific and TRIB2-specific autoreactive clonotypes. Patients and controls had comparable numbers of sequenced blood memory CD4+ clonotypes, averaging about 40,000 and 33,000, respectively. Autoreactive clonotypes were reported to be detected serially in the blood of the same patients and of different patients, but not in the blood of healthy controls.

The method behind the library was the immunoSEQ multiplex PCR assay. The table was pulled from immuneACCESS by TCRdb, which kept in-frame rearrangements only. Such tables lose some clones; where checked, under half of the loss comes from unresolved V genes, and the rest has no known cause. This sample has about 15,000 clones in its table, and less than 90% of those were observed once. The top ten clonotypes cover around 37% of the sample. The germline V gene (reference sequence) supplies CDR1 SEHNR and CDR2 FQNEAQ. The CDR3 measures 14 amino acids from cysteine to phenylalanine. The only DNA kept is the CDR3, 42 bases in frame from the first base. The germline ends are 11 bases apart after V is trimmed by 1 base and J by 7 bases. For TCR Vbeta sequencing, memory CD4+ T cells were sorted ex vivo from the peripheral blood of narcolepsy patients and healthy controls. Of note for this clone: Its specific antigen is unknown. Nothing much larger sits one base from this clone, and base qualities are not available.

The chain is encoded by TRBV7-9 joined to TRBJ1-5; perhaps TRBD1 is the D gene, with 6 bases matching. This clonotype was sampled from a human donor in good health. The sequencing sample was made of memory (CD45RA-) CD4+ T cells from blood. The intended sense of this specimen's cell subset or site label: memory T cells sorted ex vivo from peripheral blood. This receptor carries the CDR3 CASSLGTETQPQHF. In nucleotides, the sequence is TGTGCCAGCAGCTTAGGGACAGAGACACAGCCCCAGCATTTT. The entire variable domain, with the stretches around the CDR3 drawn from the reference TRBV7-9 and TRBJ1-5 proteins, is DTGVSQNPRHKITKRGQNVTFRCDPISEHNRLYWYRQTLGQGPEFLTYFQNEAQLEKSRLLSDRFSAERPKGSFSTLEIQRTEQGDSAMYLCASSLGTETQPQHFGDGTRLSIL.